The T cell receptor (beta chain) described here comes from a study of PD-1 blockade in mismatch repair-deficient tumors. This table comes from immunoSEQ multiplex PCR, and its TCRdb copy is limited to in-frame clones, with some not included. The sample has under 150,000 clones, about 88% seen once. After removal of 0 bases from V and 10 bases from J, the junction contained 10 bases not matched to a gene. The CDR3 length is 15 residues. Germline CDR1 reads SGHAT; CDR2 reads FQNNGV. The J gene is TRBJ2-7, the V gene TRBV11-2, with 9 bases fitting TRBD1. The origin of this receptor is an adult with mismatch repair-deficient cancer. Material: peripheral blood, obtained 70 to 73 weeks after starting pembrolizumab. CDR3 loop: CASSLDPTGGANQYF. CDR3 in DNA: TGTGCCAGCAGCTTAGATCCGACAGGGGGGGCTAATCAGTACTTC.